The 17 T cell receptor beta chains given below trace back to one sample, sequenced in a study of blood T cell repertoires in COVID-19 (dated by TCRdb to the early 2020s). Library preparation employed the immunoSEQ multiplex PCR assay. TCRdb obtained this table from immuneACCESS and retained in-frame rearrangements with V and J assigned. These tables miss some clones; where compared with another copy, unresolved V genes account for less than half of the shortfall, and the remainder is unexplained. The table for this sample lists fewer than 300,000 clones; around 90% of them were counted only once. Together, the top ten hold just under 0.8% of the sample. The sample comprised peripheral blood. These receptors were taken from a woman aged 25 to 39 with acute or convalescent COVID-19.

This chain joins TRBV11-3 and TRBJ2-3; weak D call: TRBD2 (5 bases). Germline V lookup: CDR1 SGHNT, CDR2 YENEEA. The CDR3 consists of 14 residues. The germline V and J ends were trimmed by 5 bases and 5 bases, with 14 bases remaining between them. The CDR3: CASSVGWERDTQYF. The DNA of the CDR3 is TGTGCCAGCAGCGTAGGCTGGGAGCGAGATACGCAGTATTTT.

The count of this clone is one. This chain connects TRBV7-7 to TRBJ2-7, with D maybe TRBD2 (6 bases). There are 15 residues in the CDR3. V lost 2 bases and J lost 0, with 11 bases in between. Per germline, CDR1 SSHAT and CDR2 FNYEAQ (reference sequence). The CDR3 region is CASSLFPGDSYEQYF. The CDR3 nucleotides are TGTGCCAGCAGCTTATTCCCGGGGGACTCCTACGAGCAGTACTTC.

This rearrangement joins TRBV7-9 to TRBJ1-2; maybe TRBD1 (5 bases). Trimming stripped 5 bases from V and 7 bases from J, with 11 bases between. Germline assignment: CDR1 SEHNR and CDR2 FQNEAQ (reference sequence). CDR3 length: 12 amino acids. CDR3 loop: CASSAGIPGYTF. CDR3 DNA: TGTGCCAGCAGCGCAGGGATTCCTGGCTACACCTTC. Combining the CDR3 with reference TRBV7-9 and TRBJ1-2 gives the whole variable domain DTGVSQNPRHKITKRGQNVTFRCDPISEHNRLYWYRQTLGQGPEFLTYFQNEAQLEKSRLLSDRFSAERPKGSFSTLEIQRTEQGDSAMYLCASSAGIPGYTFGSGTRLTVV.

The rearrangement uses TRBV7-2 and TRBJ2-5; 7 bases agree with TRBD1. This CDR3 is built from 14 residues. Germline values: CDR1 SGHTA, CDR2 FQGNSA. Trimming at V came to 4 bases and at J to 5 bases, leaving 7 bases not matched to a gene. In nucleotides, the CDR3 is TGTGCCAGCAGCTCCCGAGTCAGGGGGGAGACCCAGTACTTC. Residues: CASSSRVRGETQYF.

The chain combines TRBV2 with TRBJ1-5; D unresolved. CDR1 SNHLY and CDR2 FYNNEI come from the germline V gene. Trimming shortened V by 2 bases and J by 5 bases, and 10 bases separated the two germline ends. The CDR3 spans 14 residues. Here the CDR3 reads CASSESRVDQPQHF. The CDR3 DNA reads TGTGCCAGCAGTGAATCCCGGGTTGATCAGCCCCAGCATTTT.

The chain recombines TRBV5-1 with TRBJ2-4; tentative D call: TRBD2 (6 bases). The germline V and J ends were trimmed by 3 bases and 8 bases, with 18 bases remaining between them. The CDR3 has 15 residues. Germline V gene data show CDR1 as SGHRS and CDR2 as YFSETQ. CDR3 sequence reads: CASSSEGLGVDIQYF. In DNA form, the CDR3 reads TGCGCCAGCAGCTCGGAGGGCCTCGGGGTTGACATTCAGTACTTC.

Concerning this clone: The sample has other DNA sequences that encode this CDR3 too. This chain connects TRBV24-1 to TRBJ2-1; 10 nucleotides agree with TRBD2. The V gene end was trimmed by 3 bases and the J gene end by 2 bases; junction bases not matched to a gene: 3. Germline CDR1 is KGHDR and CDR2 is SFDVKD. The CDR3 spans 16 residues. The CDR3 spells CATSDLTSGTYNEQFF. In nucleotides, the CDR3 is TGTGCCACCAGTGATCTAACTAGCGGGACCTACAATGAGCAGTTCTTC.

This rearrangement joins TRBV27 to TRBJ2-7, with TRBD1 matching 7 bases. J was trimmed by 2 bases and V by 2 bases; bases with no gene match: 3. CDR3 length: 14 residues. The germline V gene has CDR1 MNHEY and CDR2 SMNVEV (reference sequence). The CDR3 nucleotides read TGTGCCAGCAGTTTAAACAGGGGTGCCTACGAGCAGTACTTC. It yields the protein CASSLNRGAYEQYF.

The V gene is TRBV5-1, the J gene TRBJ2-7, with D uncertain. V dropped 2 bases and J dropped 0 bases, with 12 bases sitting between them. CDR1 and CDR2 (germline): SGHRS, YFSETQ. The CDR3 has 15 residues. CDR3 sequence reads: CASSFGPPNSYEQYF. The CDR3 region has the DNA TGCGCCAGCAGCTTCGGTCCCCCAAACTCCTACGAGCAGTACTTC.

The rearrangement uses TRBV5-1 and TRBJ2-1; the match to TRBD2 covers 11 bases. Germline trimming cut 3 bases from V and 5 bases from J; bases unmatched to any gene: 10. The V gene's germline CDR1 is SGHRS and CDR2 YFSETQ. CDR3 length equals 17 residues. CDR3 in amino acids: CASSWGAASGRNNEQFF. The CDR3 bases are TGCGCCAGCAGCTGGGGGGCGGCTAGCGGGAGGAACAATGAGCAGTTCTTC.

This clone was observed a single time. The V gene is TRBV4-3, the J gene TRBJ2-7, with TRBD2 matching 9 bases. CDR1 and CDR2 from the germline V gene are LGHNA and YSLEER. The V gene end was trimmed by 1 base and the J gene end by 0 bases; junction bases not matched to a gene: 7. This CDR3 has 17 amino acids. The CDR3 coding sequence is TGCGCCAGCAGCCAAGGTCTGGGTAGCGGGAGCTCCTACGAGCAGTACTTC. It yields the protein CASSQGLGSGSSYEQYF.

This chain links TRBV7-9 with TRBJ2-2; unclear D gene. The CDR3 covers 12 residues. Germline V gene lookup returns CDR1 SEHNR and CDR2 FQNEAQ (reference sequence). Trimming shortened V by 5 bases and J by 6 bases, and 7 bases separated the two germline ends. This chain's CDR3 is CASSAQAGELFF. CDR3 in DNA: TGTGCCAGCAGCGCTCAGGCCGGGGAGCTGTTTTTT.

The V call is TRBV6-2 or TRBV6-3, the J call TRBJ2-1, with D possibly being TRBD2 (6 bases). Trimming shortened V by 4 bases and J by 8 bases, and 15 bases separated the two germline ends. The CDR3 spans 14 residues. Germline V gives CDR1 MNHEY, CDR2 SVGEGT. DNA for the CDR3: TGTGCCAGCAGTTTTCCGGGAGTCCCCTATGAGCAGTTCTTC. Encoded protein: CASSFPGVPYEQFF.

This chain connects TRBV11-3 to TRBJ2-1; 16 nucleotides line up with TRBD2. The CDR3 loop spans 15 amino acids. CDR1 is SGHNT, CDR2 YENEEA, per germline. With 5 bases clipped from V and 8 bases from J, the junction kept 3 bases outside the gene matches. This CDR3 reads CASSPGLAGGYEQFF. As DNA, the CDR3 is TGTGCCAGCAGCCCGGGACTAGCGGGAGGGTATGAGCAGTTCTTC.

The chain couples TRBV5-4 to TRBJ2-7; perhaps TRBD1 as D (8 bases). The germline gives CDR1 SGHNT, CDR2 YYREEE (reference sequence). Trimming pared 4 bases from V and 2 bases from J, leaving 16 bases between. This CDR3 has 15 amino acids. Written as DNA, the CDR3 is TGTGCCAGCAGCGCCTACAGGGGGGGTACCTACGAGCAGTACTTC. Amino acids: CASSAYRGGTYEQYF. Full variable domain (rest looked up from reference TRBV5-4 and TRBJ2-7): ETGVTQSPTHLIKTRGQQVTLRCSSQSGHNTVSWYQQALGQGPQFIFQYYREEENGRGNFPPRFSGLQFPNYSSELNVNALELDDSALYLCASSAYRGGTYEQYFGPGTRLTVT.

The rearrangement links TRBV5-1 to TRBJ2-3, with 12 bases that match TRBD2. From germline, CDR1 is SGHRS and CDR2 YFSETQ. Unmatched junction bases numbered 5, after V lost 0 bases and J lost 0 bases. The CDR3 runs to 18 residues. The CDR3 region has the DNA TGCGCCAGCAGCTTGGGTAGTGGGACTAGCGGGAGCACAGATACGCAGTATTTT. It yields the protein CASSLGSGTSGSTDTQYF.

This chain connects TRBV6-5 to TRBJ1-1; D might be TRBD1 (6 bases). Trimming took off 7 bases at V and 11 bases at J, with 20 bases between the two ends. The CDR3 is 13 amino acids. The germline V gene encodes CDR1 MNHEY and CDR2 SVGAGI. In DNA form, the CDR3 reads TGTGCCAGCACCAAACAGGGATCACGAGTTGCTTTCTTT. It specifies CASTKQGSRVAFF.